What follows is one T cell receptor beta chain and its context. Its cognate antigen has yet to be identified. The sample holds no much larger clone one base away, and base qualities are not on file. This sample is drawn from a study of blood T cell repertoires in COVID-19 (TCRdb year 2020). In terms of the full investigation: The collaborator samples originated in the United States, Italy and Spain and spanned the acute and convalescent phases of COVID-19. Nearly every sample came with metadata listing a de-identified subject ID, COVID-19 status, age in years and sex. The samples were drawn from two sources: the first 160 participants of the ongoing ImmuneRACE study, and 1,200 or so subjects contributed by 6 global collaborators. Deeply sampled blood TCRbeta repertoires from subjects exposed to, actively infected with, or recovered from COVID-19 were included in the dataset. The material from the prospective study consisted of cDNA or gDNA derived from T cells, B-cell-depleted T cells, or PBMCs. The repertoires were released in a freely available public database meant as a resource for research on the immune response to SARS-CoV-2. Where available, HLA class I and class II types were taken from metadata supplied by the sample provider and were not determined by assay-based typing. The investigation overall reported the following: How much clinical and demographic metadata was included differed by source and by participant, and the metadata was provided uncurated.

The immunoSEQ Assay, a bias-controlled multiplex PCR, was used to amplify TCRbeta CDR3 regions from genomic DNA. The original pipeline was this. Within the assay, amplification of reference gene primers was used to estimate how many nucleated cells each sample contained. To quantify the absolute abundance of each unique TCRbeta CDR3 rearrangement, sequence reads were collapsed and filtered. For each sample, productive Simpson clonality was calculated by taking the square root of Simpson's diversity index across productive rearrangements. TCRdb carries this immuneACCESS record with in-frame sequences only. Its versions omit some clonotypes, under half of them owing to an unresolved V gene in the studies checked, with the rest unexplained. Clonal size and the V and J genes are those of that table, whereas D and trimming came from the DNA. This sample comprises roughly 200,000 clones, more than 70% of them detected only once. In total, the top ten clones hold 8.6% of the sample.

The collaborating institutions used their own protocols to collect whole blood in K2EDTA tubes. For TCRbeta analysis, collaborator samples were shipped as frozen whole blood, as isolated PBMCs, or as DNA extracted from either sample type. A distance of 15 bases separates the germline ends of V and J, which lose 8 bases and 6 bases respectively. From the cysteine through the phenylalanine, the CDR3 covers 13 amino acids. Only CDR3 DNA remains: 39 bases, in frame from the first base. Reading the germline V gene gives CDR1 KGHDR and CDR2 SFDVKD. Recombination joined TRBV24-1 with TRBJ1-1, with TRBD1 as a weak D call on 6 bases. The receptor comes from a man aged 40-49 years with active or convalescent COVID-19. The sample consisted of peripheral blood. DNA sequence: TGTGCCACCATGGGGGCCCACGGCGCTGAAGCTTTCTTT. It is translated as CATMGAHGAEAFF.